The next 24 T cell receptor beta chains were all read from a single sample in a study of shared clonotypes between healthy human individuals. Libraries were prepared by immunoSEQ multiplex PCR; TCRdb keeps only in-frame clonotypes and omits some of them. The sample carries 450,000 to 500,000 clones, roughly 80% recorded once. The specimen sequenced was PBMCs. The origin of the receptors is a woman aged 35 to 49 in good health. Some clones in this sample may be carry-over from other donors' samples.

The J gene is TRBJ2-5, the V gene TRBV5-8; no reliable D call. The CDR3 runs 11 residues. The V end lost 6 bases, the J end lost 5 bases, and 8 bases lay between the germline ends. Per the germline V gene, CDR1 is SGHTS and CDR2 is YDEGEE. The CDR3 is CASTQSETQYF. The CDR3, as DNA: TGTGCCAGCACCCAGAGTGAGACCCAGTACTTC.

As regards this clone: With only one base between it and a far larger clone, this is likely a read error. The chain couples TRBV4-2 to TRBJ2-7; possibly TRBD1 for D (6 bases). With 0 bases removed from V and 6 bases from J, the gap between germline ends came to 15 bases. The CDR3 loop spans 15 amino acids. CDR1 is LGHNA and CDR2 is YNFKEQ in the germline V gene. The CDR3 region is CASSQDGQLAREQYF. Written as DNA, the CDR3 is TGTGCCAGCAGCCAAGACGGACAGTTAGCTCGCGAGCAGTACTTC.

Note on this clone: At the DNA level, this CDR3 is encoded by other sequences in the same sample as well. V is TRBV11-2 and J is TRBJ1-5; 11 nucleotides align to TRBD1. The CDR3 is 15 residues long. The germline V gene has CDR1 SGHAT and CDR2 FQNNGV. V was clipped by 5 bases and J by 4 bases; unmatched bases: 4. The CDR3 sequence is CASSLGTGGNQPQHF. The CDR3 DNA sequence: TGTGCCAGCAGCCTCGGGACAGGGGGTAATCAGCCCCAGCATTTT.

V usage is TRBV11-2 and J usage is TRBJ2-1, with 8 positions matching TRBD2. V shed 2 bases, J shed 5 bases, and the junction held 2 bases outside the gene matches. The CDR3 is 14 residues long. Germline CDR1 reads SGHAT; CDR2 reads FQNNGV. CDR3 in DNA: TGTGCCAGCAGCTTAACGACTAGCGACAATGAGCAGTTCTTC. Translated: CASSLTTSDNEQFF. Together with reference TRBV11-2 and TRBJ2-1, the CDR3 gives the full variable domain: EAGVAQSPRYKIIEKRQSVAFWCNPISGHATLYWYQQILGQGPKLLIQFQNNGVVDDSQLPKDRFSAERLKGVDSTLKIQPAKLEDSAVYLCASSLTTSDNEQFFGPGTRLTVL.

V usage is TRBV6-5 and J usage is TRBJ1-1, with no clear D. CDR3 length: 14 amino acids. The germline CDR1 and CDR2 sequences are MNHEY and SVGAGI. V gave up 0 bases and J gave up 3 bases, with 8 bases separating them. CDR3 sequence reads: CASSYSTGYTEAFF. For the CDR3, the DNA is TGTGCCAGCAGTTACTCTACTGGCTACACTGAAGCTTTCTTT.

V is TRBV19 and J is TRBJ2-7; 8 bases align to TRBD1. Germline CDR1 reads LNHDA; CDR2 reads SQIVND (reference sequence). V gave up 6 bases and J gave up 5 bases; unmatched junction bases: 6. This CDR3 contains 13 residues. The CDR3 region has the DNA TGTGCCAGTAGAAGCAGGGGGCTCGACGAGCAGTACTTC. Amino acid sequence: CASRSRGLDEQYF. Combining the CDR3 with reference TRBV19 and TRBJ2-7 gives the whole variable domain DGGITQSPKYLFRKEGQNVTLSCEQNLNHDAMYWYRQDPGQGLRLIYYSQIVNDFQKGDIAEGYSVSREKKESFPLTVTSAQKNPTAFYLCASRSRGLDEQYFGPGTRLTVT.

The rearrangement uses TRBV19 and TRBJ2-7; D gene uncertain. V was cut by 3 bases and J by 0 bases, with 9 bases left in between. In germline, CDR1 is LNHDA, CDR2 SQIVND (reference sequence). The CDR3 totals 14 residues. Written as DNA, the CDR3 is TGTGCCAGTAGTATTTCAGCGAACTCCTACGAGCAGTACTTC. Protein: CASSISANSYEQYF.

As regards this clone: A far larger clone is a single base away, which makes a read error likely. The chain combines TRBV6-5 with TRBJ1-3, with D uncertain. The germline gives CDR1 MNHEY, CDR2 SVGAGI. This CDR3 contains 14 residues. V was pared by 9 bases and J by 0 bases, with 12 bases between. CDR3: CASTLGGSGNTIYF. Written as DNA, the CDR3 is TGTGCCAGTACCCTAGGCGGCTCTGGAAACACCATATATTTT.

Remarks on this clone: Other nucleotide sequences from this sample produce the same CDR3. V gene TRBV5-1 combines with J gene TRBJ1-1, with D possibly TRBD1 on 6 matching bases. Trimming removed 2 bases from V and 4 bases from J, with 12 bases in between. CDR1 and CDR2 from the germline V gene are SGHRS and YFSETQ. The CDR3 is 14 amino acids. CDR3 region: CASSFGGRGTEAFF. As DNA, the CDR3 is TGCGCCAGCAGCTTTGGGGGGCGCGGCACTGAAGCTTTCTTT.

This clone was counted only a few times. The chain joins TRBV7-2 to TRBJ2-7; 9 bases fit TRBD2. The ends lost 0 bases at V and 1 base at J; junction bases unmatched: 1. This CDR3 contains 15 residues. Germline V gene sequence: CDR1 SGHTA, CDR2 FQGNSA. The CDR3 is CASSLASGGSYEQYF. The CDR3 region has the DNA TGTGCCAGCAGCTTAGCCAGCGGGGGGTCCTACGAGCAGTACTTC.

With respect to this clone: This likely came from a read error, as a far larger clone is one base away. The sample contains more than one DNA sequence encoding this CDR3. The chain couples TRBV7-8 to TRBJ1-1; D unresolved. Looked up from germline, CDR1 is SGHVS and CDR2 is FQNEAQ. The CDR3 sequence is 13 residues long. Trimming removed 6 bases at V and 8 bases at J, with 16 bases between. The CDR3 nucleotides are TGTGCCAGCAGTTCCCAGAGAGGTCGGGAAGCTTTCTTT. This gives the protein CASSSQRGREAFF.

To note about this clone: At one of its ends the junction is not consistent with the germline gene, which may arise from a read error. The rearrangement joins TRBV30 to TRBJ1-1; no reliable D call. The CDR3 is made up of 17 amino acids. CDR1 is GTSNPN, CDR2 SVGIG, per germline (reference sequence). DNA of the CDR3: TGCGCCTGGAGCGCCAGTCTTACCCCAACCTTGGGCACTGAAGCTTTCTTT. Amino acid sequence: CAWSASLTPTLGTEAFF.

The gene calls are TRBV7-2 and TRBJ1-2, with D maybe TRBD1 (5 bases). The CDR3 contains 13 residues. Germline V lookup: CDR1 SGHTA, CDR2 FQGNSA. V was cut by 4 bases and J by 10 bases, with 16 bases left in between. Written as DNA, the CDR3 is TGTGCCAGCAGCTCGTTAGGTTCCGGGACCTACACCTTC. Protein: CASSSLGSGTYTF.

The chain is built from TRBV28 and TRBJ2-7; D not resolved. The CDR3 contains 13 residues. V lost 1 base to trimming and J lost 6 bases, with 10 bases between them. Germline CDR1 is MDHEN and CDR2 is SYDVKM. CDR3 region: CASSLSHDSEQYF. CDR3 bases: TGTGCCAGCAGTTTATCCCACGACTCCGAGCAGTACTTC.

V gene TRBV4-1 combines with J gene TRBJ2-1; 12 bases are shared with TRBD2. The CDR3 has 14 amino acids. Germline CDR1 MGHRA, CDR2 YSYEKL. With V trimmed by 2 bases and J by 10 bases, 3 bases remained unmatched. The CDR3 region has the DNA TGCGCCAGCAGCCAACTAGCGGGAGGGATAGAGCAGTTCTTC. This gives the protein CASSQLAGGIEQFF.

This clone was counted ten times or more. Additional DNA sequences in this sample encode the identical CDR3. The rearrangement uses TRBV6-1 and TRBJ1-6; 8 nucleotides align to TRBD1. Trimming took 6 bases from V and 10 from J; bases not matched to a gene: 5. Germline lookup yields CDR1 MNHNS and CDR2 SASEGT. This CDR3 has 13 amino acids. Here the CDR3 reads CASRTGAGSPLHF. The DNA for the CDR3 is TGTGCCAGCAGGACAGGGGCGGGATCACCCCTCCACTTT.

The sample holds one count of this clone. This may stem from a read error, because a much larger clone lies one nucleotide away. This chain connects TRBV5-1 to TRBJ2-3; 8 positions match TRBD2. From germline, CDR1 is SGHRS and CDR2 YFSETQ. The CDR3 runs to 17 residues. CDR3 protein: CAGSLEGLGFISDTQYF. The CDR3 region has the DNA TGCGCCGGCAGCTTGGAGGGACTAGGCTTTATTTCAGATACGCAGTATTTT.

The chain couples TRBV6-1 to TRBJ1-1, with D tentatively TRBD1 (6 bases). V shed 8 bases and J shed 8 bases, with 21 bases lying between them. CDR1 and CDR2 (germline): MNHNS, SASEGT. The CDR3 extends over 14 amino acids. The CDR3 region is CASVEGGIMAEAFF. Here the CDR3 DNA reads TGTGCCAGCGTCGAGGGGGGGATCATGGCAGAAGCTTTCTTT.

With respect to this clone: It may be a read error: a sequence one base away is much more abundant. This chain uses TRBV6-5 with TRBJ1-6; D not certain. The CDR3 is 12 residues long. Looked up from germline, CDR1 is MNHEY and CDR2 is SVGAGI. With 4 bases removed from V and 7 bases from J, the gap between germline ends came to 5 bases. CDR3 protein: CASSWCNSPLHF. The CDR3, as DNA: TGTGCCAGCAGTTGGTGCAATTCACCCCTCCACTTT.

This clone was observed a few times. The chain couples TRBV30 to TRBJ2-1; 7 bases match TRBD2. The trim removed 2 bases at V and 3 bases at J, leaving 1 base unmatched. This CDR3 comprises 13 residues. Germline CDR1 GTSNPN, CDR2 SVGIG (reference sequence). CDR3 DNA: TGTGCCTGGAGTACTAGCGACTACAATGAGCAGTTCTTC. This encodes CAWSTSDYNEQFF. Full variable domain (remainder filled in from reference TRBV30 and TRBJ2-1): SQTIHQWPATLVQPVGSPLSLECTVEGTSNPNLYWYRQAAGRGLQLLFYSVGIGQISSEVPQNLSASRPQDRQFILSSKKLLLSDSGFYLCAWSTSDYNEQFFGPGTRLTVL.

This clone was observed a few times. The chain couples TRBV6-4 to TRBJ1-2; D gene unclear. Germline V gene data show CDR1 as MRHNA and CDR2 as SNTAGT. There are 14 residues in the CDR3. The V and J ends lost 4 bases and 3 bases respectively, with 12 bases between them. The CDR3 bases are TGTGCCAGCAGTGCCGAGCCGACGGACTATGGCTACACCTTC. It specifies CASSAEPTDYGYTF.

Concerning this clone: Other DNA sequences of this sample code for an identical CDR3. The V call is TRBV5-1, the J call TRBJ2-7; tentative D call: TRBD1 (5 bases). The V gene lost 0 bases and the J gene lost 4 bases, with 11 bases spanning the gap. This CDR3 is built from 14 residues. Germline V CDR1 and CDR2: SGHRS, YFSETQ. The CDR3 DNA reads as TGCGCCAGCAGCTTGGACAGGCTCGGATACGAGCAGTACTTC. The encoded protein is CASSLDRLGYEQYF.

The CDR3 reads CASSGGGRTFF. For the CDR3, the DNA is TGTGCCAGCAGTGGAGGGGGGAGGACTTTCTTT. The chain carries TRBV9 and TRBJ1-1; possible D gene TRBD1, 6 bases. V was cut by 5 bases and J by 12 bases, with 14 bases left in between. This CDR3 is 11 amino acids long. CDR1 and CDR2 from the germline V gene are SGDLS and YYNGEE.

With respect to this clone: With only one base between it and a far larger clone, this is likely a read error. V gene TRBV30 combines with J gene TRBJ2-2, with a weak D call TRBD2 (5 bases). V lost 2 bases and J lost 5, with 12 bases in between. This CDR3 is built from 14 residues. The germline V gene has CDR1 GTSNPN and CDR2 SVGIG (reference sequence). The CDR3 nucleotides are TGTGCCTGGAGTTCAGGACTGGAGACCGGGGAGCTGTTTTTT. Protein product: CAWSSGLETGELFF.